Below, 9 T cell receptor beta chains from the same sample are listed, as sequenced in a study of identical twins. TCRdb recomputed calls from the 5' RACE reads with MiXCR, one row per CDR3 protein. In the table there are some 1,600,000 distinct CDR3 sequences, less than 35% of which are singletons. Sequences were obtained from cord blood. The receptors derive from a newborn girl in good health.

This clonotype has a handful of counts. The gene calls are TRBV28 and TRBJ2-3; the D gene is possibly TRBD1 (6 bases). V lost 3 bases and J 2 bases, leaving 12 bases between the germline ends. CDR3 length: 15 amino acids. Germline loops: CDR1 MDHEN, CDR2 SYDVKM. The CDR3 region has the DNA TGTGCCAGCAGTTTCAATACAGGGTCCACAGATACGCAGTATTTT. Encoded protein: CASSFNTGSTDTQYF.

This clonotype was recorded a few times. This rearrangement joins TRBV5-1 to TRBJ2-7; perhaps TRBD2 as D (5 bases). The CDR3 loop spans 16 amino acids. Deletions cut 0 bases from V and 5 bases from J, with 18 bases between. The germline V gene has CDR1 SGHRS and CDR2 YFSETQ. This CDR3 is CASSLAKREYRNEQYF. The CDR3 region has the DNA TGCGCCAGCAGCTTGGCCAAGAGGGAATACAGAAACGAGCAGTACTTC.

The CDR3 DNA is TGTGCCAGCAGTGAATGGGGGGCAGGGGAGGACAATGAGCAGTTCTTC. Translation: CASSEWGAGEDNEQFF. V and J are TRBV25-1 and TRBJ2-1, with D possibly being TRBD1 or TRBD2 (6 bases each). There are 16 residues in the CDR3. The V gene lost 1 base and the J gene lost 5 bases, with 15 bases spanning the gap. Germline V gene lookup returns CDR1 MGHDK and CDR2 SYGVNS. The whole variable domain, filled in from reference TRBV25-1 and TRBJ2-1, reads EADIYQTPRYLVIGTGKKITLECSQTMGHDKMYWYQQDPGMELHLIHYSYGVNSTEKGDLSSESTVSRIRTEHFPLTLESARPSHTSQYLCASSEWGAGEDNEQFFGPGTRLTVL.

This clonotype turned up a few times. The chain employs TRBV20-1 and TRBJ2-3; no clear D gene. The CDR3 spans 12 residues. Germline loops: CDR1 DFQATT, CDR2 SNEGSKA (reference sequence). V was cut by 3 bases and J by 4 bases, with 8 bases left in between. The DNA of the CDR3 is TGCAGTGCTAGCTTCAGACCAGATACGCAGTATTTT. It is translated as CSASFRPDTQYF.

This clonotype was counted a few times. This chain connects TRBV4-1 to TRBJ2-7; D is possibly TRBD2 (5 bases). CDR1 is MGHRA and CDR2 is YSYEKL in the germline V gene. The CDR3 has 15 amino acids. V was pared by 1 base and J by 3 bases, with 13 bases between. The CDR3 spells CASSQVPGSLYEQYF. The DNA for the CDR3 is TGCGCCAGCAGCCAAGTCCCGGGATCTCTCTACGAGCAGTACTTC.

The V gene is TRBV20-1, the J gene TRBJ1-6; weak D call: TRBD1 (5 bases). The CDR3 consists of 13 residues. Germline V gene sequence: CDR1 DFQATT, CDR2 SNEGSKA (reference sequence). V lost 6 bases, J lost 7 bases, and 13 bases lay in between. The CDR3 is CSARESGNSPLHF. The CDR3 region has the DNA TGCAGTGCCAGGGAGAGTGGGAATTCACCCCTCCACTTT.

The chain employs TRBV12-3 or TRBV12-4 and TRBJ2-5, with D unclear. V was pared by 1 base and J by 5 bases, with 5 bases between. The CDR3 has 12 amino acids. The CDR3 is CASSLGMETQYF. The DNA for the CDR3 is TGTGCCAGCAGTTTAGGGATGGAGACCCAGTACTTC.

The genes are TRBV12-3 or TRBV12-4 and TRBJ2-1; 9 nucleotides align to TRBD2. The CDR3 totals 15 residues. Germline trimming cut 4 bases from V and 12 bases from J; bases unmatched to any gene: 13. The CDR3 DNA sequence: TGTGCCAGCAGTTCGGGTAGCGGGGGACTGGGAGGGCAGTTCTTC. Translating it yields CASSSGSGGLGGQFF.

In this sample, this clonotype turned up a few times. The rearrangement joins TRBV6-4 to TRBJ2-1; TRBD2 is a possible D gene (6 bases). The germline gives CDR1 MRHNA, CDR2 SNTAGT. The V end was cut by 3 bases, the J end by 6 bases, with 9 bases between. The CDR3 sequence is 13 residues long. CDR3 amino acids: CASSEHGSNEQFF. DNA of the CDR3: TGTGCCAGCAGTGAGCACGGGAGCAATGAGCAGTTCTTC.